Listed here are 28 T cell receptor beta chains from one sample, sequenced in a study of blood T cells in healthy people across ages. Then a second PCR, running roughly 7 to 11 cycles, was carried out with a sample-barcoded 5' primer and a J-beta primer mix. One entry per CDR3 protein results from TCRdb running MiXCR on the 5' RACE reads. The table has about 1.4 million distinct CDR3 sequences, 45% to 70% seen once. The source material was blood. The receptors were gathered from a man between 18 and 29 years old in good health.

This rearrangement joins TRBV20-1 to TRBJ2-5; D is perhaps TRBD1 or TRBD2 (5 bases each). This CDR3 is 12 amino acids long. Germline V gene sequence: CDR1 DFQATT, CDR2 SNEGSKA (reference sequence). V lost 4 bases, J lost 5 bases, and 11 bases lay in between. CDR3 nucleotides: TGCAGTGCTATGGGACCCCCGGAGACCCAGTACTTC. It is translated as CSAMGPPETQYF.

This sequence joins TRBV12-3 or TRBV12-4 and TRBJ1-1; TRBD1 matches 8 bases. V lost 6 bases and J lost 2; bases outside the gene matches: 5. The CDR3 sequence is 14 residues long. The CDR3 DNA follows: TGTGCCAGCAGCGTGGGACAGGCTAACACTGAAGCTTTCTTT. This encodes CASSVGQANTEAFF.

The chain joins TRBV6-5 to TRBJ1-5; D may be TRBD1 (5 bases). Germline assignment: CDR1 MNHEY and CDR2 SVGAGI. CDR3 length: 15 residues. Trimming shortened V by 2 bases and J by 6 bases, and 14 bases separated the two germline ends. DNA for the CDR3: TGTGCCAGCAGTTACGCGGCCGCGGGGGGTCAGCCCCAGCATTTT. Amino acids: CASSYAAAGGQPQHF.

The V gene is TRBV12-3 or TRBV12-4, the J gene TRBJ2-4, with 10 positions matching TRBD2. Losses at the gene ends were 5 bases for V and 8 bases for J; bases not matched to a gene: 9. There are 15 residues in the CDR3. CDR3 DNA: TGTGCCAGCAGTAGAATAGCGGGGGGAAGGGACATTCAGTACTTC. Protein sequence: CASSRIAGGRDIQYF.

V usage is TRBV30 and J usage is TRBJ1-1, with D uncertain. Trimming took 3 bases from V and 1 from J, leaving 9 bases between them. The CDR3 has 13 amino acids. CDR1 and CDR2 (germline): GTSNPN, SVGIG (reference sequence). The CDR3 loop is CAWSPSGNTEAFF. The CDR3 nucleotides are TGTGCCTGGAGCCCATCAGGGAACACTGAAGCTTTCTTT.

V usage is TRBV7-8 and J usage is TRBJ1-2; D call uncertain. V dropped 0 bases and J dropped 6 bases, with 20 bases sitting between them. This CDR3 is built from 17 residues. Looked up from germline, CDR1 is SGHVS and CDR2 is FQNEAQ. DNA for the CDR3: TGTGCCAGCAGCTTAGCGCCCACAGAGCACCCTTCTCATGGCTACACCTTC. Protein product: CASSLAPTEHPSHGYTF. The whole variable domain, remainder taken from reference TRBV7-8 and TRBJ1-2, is GAGVSQSPRYKVAKRGQDVALRCDPISGHVSLFWYQQALGQGPEFLTYFQNEAQLDKSGLPSDRFFAERPEGSVSTLKIQRTQQEDSAVYLCASSLAPTEHPSHGYTFGSGTRLTVV.

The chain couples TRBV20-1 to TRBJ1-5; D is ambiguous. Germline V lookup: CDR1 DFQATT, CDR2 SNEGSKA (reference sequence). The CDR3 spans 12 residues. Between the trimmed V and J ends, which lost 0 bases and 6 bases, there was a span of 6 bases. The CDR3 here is CSARDPLQPQHF. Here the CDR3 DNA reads TGCAGTGCTAGAGATCCACTTCAGCCCCAGCATTTT.

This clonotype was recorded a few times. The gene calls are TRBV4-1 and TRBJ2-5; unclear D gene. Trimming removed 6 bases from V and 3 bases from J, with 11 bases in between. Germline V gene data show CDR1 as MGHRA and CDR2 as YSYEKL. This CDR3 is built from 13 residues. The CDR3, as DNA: TGCGCCAGCAGTGGACCGAAAAAAGAGACCCAGTACTTC. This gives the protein CASSGPKKETQYF.

The CDR3 region is CASSYSVRGEGYEQYF. In DNA form, the CDR3 reads TGTGCCAGCAGTTACTCGGTCAGGGGAGAGGGGTACGAGCAGTACTTC. The gene calls are TRBV6-5 and TRBJ2-7; D possibly corresponds to TRBD1 (6 bases). CDR3 length equals 16 residues. Germline V lookup: CDR1 MNHEY, CDR2 SVGAGI. V lost 0 bases and J lost 4, with 16 bases in between.

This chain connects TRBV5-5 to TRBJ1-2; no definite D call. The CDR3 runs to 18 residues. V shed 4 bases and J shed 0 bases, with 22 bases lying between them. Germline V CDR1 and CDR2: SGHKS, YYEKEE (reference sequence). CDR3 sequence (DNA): TGTGCCAGCAGCCCCCCGGCTAGCCTCAAGGATCCTAACTATGGCTACACCTTC. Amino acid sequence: CASSPPASLKDPNYGYTF. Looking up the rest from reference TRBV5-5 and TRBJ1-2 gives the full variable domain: DAGVTQSPTHLIKTRGQQVTLRCSPISGHKSVSWYQQVLGQGPQFIFQYYEKEERGRGNFPDRFSARQFPNYSSELNVNALLLGDSALYLCASSPPASLKDPNYGYTFGSGTRLTVV.

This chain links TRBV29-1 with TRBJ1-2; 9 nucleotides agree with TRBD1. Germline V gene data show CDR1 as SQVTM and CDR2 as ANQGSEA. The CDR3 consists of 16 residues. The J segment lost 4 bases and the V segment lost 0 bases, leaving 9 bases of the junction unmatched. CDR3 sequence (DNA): TGCAGCGTTGAAGACTTTGGACAGGGGTTCTCCTATGGCTACACCTTC. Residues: CSVEDFGQGFSYGYTF.

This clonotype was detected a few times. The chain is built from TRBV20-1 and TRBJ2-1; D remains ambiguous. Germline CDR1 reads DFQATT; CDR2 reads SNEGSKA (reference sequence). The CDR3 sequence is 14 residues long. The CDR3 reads CSLTPGGPGNEQFF. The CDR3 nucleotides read TGCAGCCTTACTCCGGGCGGACCTGGGAATGAGCAGTTCTTC.

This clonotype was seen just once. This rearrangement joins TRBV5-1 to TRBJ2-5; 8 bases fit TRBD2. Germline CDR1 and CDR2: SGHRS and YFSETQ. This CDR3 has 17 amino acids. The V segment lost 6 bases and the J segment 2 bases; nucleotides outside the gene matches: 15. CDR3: CASTSGRGGAPQETQYF. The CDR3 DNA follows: TGCGCCAGCACTTCCGGACGGGGGGGCGCCCCTCAAGAGACCCAGTACTTC.

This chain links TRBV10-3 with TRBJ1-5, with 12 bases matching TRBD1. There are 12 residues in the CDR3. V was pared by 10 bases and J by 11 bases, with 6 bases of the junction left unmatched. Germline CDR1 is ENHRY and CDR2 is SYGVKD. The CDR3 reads CATGTGGLSQHF. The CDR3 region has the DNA TGTGCCACAGGGACAGGGGGCCTATCCCAGCATTTT.

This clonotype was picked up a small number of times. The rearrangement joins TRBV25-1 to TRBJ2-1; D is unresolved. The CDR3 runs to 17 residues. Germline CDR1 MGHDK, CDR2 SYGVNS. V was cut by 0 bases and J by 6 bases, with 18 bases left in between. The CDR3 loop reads CASSEYWAGEFRNEQFF. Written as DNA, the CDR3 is TGTGCCAGCAGTGAATATTGGGCAGGCGAGTTCCGCAATGAGCAGTTCTTC.

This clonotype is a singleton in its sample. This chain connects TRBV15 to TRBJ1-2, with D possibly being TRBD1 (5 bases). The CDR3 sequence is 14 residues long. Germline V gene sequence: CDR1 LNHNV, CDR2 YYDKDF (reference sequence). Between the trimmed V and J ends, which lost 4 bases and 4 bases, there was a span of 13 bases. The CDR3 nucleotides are TGTGCCACCAGCAACAGACAGTCTCCCTATGGCTACACCTTC. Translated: CATSNRQSPYGYTF.

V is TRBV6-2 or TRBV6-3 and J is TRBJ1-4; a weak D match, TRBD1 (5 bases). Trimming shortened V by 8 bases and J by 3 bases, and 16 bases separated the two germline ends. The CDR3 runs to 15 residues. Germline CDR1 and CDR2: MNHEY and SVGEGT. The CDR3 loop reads CASRNTGRPNEKLFF. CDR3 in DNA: TGTGCCAGCCGAAACACGGGACGCCCTAATGAAAAACTGTTTTTT.

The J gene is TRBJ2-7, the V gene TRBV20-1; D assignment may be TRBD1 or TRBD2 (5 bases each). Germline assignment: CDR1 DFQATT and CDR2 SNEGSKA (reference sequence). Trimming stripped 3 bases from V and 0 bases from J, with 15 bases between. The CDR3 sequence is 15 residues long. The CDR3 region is CSASPVGRASYEQYF. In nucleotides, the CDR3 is TGCAGTGCTAGCCCCGTGGGACGTGCCTCCTACGAGCAGTACTTC.

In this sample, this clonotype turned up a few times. As DNA, the CDR3 is TGTGCCAGCAGCCAAGGTGGGGCAGCATACTACGAGCAGTACTTC. It is translated as CASSQGGAAYYEQYF. The chain has TRBV14 and TRBJ2-7; D perhaps matches TRBD1 (5 bases). Germline loops: CDR1 SGHDN, CDR2 FVKESK. The length of the CDR3 is 15 residues. The V end lost 1 base, the J end lost 3 bases, and 13 bases lay between the germline ends.

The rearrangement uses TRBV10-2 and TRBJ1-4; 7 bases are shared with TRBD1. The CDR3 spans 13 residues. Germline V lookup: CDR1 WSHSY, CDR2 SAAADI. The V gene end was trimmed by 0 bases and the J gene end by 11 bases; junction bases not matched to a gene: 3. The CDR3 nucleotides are TGCGCCAGCAGTGAGTCAACAGGGGTTAAACTGTTTTTT. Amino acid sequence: CASSESTGVKLFF.

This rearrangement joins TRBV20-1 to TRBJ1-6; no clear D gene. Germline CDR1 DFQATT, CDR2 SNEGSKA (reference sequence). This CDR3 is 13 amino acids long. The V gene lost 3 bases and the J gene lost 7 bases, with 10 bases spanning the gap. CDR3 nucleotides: TGCAGTGCTAGCGGCAGGCCCAATTCACCCCTCCACTTT. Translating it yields CSASGRPNSPLHF.

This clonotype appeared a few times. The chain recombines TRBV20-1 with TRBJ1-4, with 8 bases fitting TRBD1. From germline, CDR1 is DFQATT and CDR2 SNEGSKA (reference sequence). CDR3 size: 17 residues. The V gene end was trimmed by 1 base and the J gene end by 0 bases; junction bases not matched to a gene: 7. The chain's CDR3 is CSARGGQVDPTNEKLFF. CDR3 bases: TGCAGTGCTAGAGGGGGACAGGTGGATCCAACTAATGAAAAACTGTTTTTT.

CDR3 sequence (DNA): TGTGCCAGCAGTTCAACGACAGGGGATTCGACTGAAGCTTTCTTT. Protein product: CASSSTTGDSTEAFF. This chain joins TRBV6-5 and TRBJ1-1; 8 bases line up with TRBD1. The CDR3 has 15 amino acids. J was trimmed by 5 bases and V by 4 bases; bases with no gene match: 9. The germline V gene has CDR1 MNHEY and CDR2 SVGAGI.

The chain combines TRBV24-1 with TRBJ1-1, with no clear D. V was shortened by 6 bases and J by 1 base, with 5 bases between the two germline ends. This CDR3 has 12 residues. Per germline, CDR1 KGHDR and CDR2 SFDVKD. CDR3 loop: CATSNPNTEAFF. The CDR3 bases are TGTGCCACCAGTAACCCGAACACTGAAGCTTTCTTT.

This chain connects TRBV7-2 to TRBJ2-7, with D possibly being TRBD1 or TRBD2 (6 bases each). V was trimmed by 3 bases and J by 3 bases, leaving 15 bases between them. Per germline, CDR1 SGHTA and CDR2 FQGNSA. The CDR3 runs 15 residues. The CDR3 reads CASSLAGHLIYEQYF. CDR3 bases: TGTGCCAGCAGCTTGGCGGGACACCTGATCTACGAGCAGTACTTC.

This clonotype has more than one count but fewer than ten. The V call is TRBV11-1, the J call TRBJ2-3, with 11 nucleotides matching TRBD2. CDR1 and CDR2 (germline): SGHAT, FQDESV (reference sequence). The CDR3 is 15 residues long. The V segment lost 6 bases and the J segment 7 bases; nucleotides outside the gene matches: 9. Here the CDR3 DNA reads TGTGCCAGCAGTCTTATACTAGCGGGAGAAAATACGCAGTATTTT. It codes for CASSLILAGENTQYF.

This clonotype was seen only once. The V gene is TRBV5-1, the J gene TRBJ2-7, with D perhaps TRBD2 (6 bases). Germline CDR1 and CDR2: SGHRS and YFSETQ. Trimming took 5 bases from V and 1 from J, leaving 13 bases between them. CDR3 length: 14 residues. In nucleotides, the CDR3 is TGCGCCAGCAGACTACCGGGACTGTCCTACGAGCAGTACTTC. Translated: CASRLPGLSYEQYF.

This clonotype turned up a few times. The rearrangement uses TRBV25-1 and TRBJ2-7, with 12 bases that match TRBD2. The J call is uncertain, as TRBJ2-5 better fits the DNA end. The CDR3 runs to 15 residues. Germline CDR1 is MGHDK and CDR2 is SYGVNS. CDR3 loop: CASSERLAGEETQYF. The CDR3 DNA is TGTGCCAGCAGTGAAAGACTAGCGGGAGAGGAGACCCAGTACTTC.